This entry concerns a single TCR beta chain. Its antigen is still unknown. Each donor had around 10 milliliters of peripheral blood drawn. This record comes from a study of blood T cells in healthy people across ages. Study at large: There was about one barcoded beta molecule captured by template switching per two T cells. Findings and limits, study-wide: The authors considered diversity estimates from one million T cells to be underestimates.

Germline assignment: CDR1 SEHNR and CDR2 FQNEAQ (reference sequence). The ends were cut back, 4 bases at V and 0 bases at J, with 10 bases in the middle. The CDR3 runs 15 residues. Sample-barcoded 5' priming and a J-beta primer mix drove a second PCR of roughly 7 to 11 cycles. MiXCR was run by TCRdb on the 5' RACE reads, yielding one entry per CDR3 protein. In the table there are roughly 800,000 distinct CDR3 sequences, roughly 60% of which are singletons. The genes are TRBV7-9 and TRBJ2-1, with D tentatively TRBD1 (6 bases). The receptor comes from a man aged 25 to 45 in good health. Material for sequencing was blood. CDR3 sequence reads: CASSSGQFSYNEQFF. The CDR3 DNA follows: TGTGCCAGCAGCTCCGGACAGTTCTCCTACAATGAGCAGTTCTTC.